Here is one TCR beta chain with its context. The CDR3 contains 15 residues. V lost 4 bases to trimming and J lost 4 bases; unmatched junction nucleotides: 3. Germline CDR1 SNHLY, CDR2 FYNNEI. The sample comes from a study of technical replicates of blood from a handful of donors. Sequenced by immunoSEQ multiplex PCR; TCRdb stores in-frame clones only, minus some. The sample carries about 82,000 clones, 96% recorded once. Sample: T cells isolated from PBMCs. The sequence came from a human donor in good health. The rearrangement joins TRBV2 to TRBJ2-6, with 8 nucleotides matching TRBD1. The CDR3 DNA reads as TGTGCCAGCAGTGGACAGGGGACCGGGGCCAACGTCCTGACTTTC. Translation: CASSGQGTGANVLTF.